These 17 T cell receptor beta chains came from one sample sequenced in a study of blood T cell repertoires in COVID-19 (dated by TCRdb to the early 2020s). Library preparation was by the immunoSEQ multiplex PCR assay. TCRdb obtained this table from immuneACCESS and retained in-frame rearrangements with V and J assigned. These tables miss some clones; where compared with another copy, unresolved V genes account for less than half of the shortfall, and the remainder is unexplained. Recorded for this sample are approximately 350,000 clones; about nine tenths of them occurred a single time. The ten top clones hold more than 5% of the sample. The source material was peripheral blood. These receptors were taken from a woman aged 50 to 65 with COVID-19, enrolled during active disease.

CDR3 in amino acids: CASSESPGEYNEQFF. The CDR3 DNA is TGCGCCAGCAGTGAGTCGCCGGGAGAATATAATGAGCAGTTCTTC. The rearrangement joins TRBV10-2 to TRBJ2-1; D is possibly TRBD2 (6 bases). Germline loops: CDR1 WSHSY, CDR2 SAAADI. V was shortened by 0 bases and J by 7 bases, with 13 bases between the two germline ends. The CDR3 is 15 amino acids.

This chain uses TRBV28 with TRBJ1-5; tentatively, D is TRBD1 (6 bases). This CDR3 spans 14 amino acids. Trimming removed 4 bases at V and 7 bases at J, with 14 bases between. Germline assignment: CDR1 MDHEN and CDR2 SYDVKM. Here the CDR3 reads CASSSIRGAQPQHF. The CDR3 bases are TGTGCCAGCAGTTCGATCAGGGGAGCCCAGCCCCAGCATTTT.

The CDR3 region is CASSIEATTGPLLDYTF. The CDR3 nucleotides are TGTGCCAGCAGTATAGAGGCCACGACAGGGCCTCTTCTCGACTACACCTTC. The chain combines TRBV7-9 with TRBJ1-2; TRBD1 aligns across 7 bases. The CDR3 length is 17 residues. V lost 6 bases to trimming and J lost 10 bases; unmatched junction nucleotides: 23. Germline CDR1 is SEHNR and CDR2 is FQNEAQ (reference sequence).

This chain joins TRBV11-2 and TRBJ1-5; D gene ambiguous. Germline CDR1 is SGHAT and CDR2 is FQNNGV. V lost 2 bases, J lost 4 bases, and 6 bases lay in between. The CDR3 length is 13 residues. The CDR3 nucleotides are TGTGCCAGCAGCTTACGGGAAAATCAGCCCCAGCATTTT. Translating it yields CASSLRENQPQHF.

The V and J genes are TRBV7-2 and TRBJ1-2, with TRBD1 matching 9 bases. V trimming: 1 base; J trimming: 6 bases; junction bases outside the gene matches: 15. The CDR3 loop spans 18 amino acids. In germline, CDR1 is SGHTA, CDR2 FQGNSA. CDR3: CASSLGFLTGGFWDGYTF. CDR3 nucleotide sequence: TGTGCCAGCAGCTTAGGTTTTTTGACAGGGGGTTTCTGGGATGGCTACACCTTC.

The CDR3 DNA follows: TGTGCCACCAGCCTGGACAGGGGGCCGGGGCAGCCCCAGCATTTT. This codes for CATSLDRGPGQPQHF. The chain couples TRBV15 to TRBJ1-5; 11 positions match TRBD1. V trimming: 5 bases; J trimming: 7 bases; junction bases outside the gene matches: 7. The V gene's germline CDR1 is LNHNV and CDR2 YYDKDF (reference sequence). The CDR3 covers 15 residues.

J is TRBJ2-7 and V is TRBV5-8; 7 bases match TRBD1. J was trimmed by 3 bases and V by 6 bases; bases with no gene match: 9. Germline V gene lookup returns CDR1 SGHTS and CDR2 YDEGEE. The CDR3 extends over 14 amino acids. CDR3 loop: CASTNNRGYYEQYF. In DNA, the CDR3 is TGTGCCAGCACCAATAACAGGGGATACTACGAGCAGTACTTC.

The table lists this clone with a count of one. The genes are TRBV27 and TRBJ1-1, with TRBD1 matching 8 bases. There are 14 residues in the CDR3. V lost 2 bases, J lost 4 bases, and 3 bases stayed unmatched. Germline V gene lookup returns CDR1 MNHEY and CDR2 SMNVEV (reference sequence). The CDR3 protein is CASSLNRGFTEAFF. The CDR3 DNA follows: TGTGCCAGCAGTTTAAACAGGGGGTTCACTGAAGCTTTCTTT.

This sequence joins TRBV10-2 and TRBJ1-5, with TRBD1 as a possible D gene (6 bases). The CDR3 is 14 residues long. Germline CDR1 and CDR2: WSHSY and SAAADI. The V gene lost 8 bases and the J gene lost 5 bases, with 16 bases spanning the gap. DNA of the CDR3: TGCGCCAGCTCTACAGGGAAAATGGATCAGCCCCAGCATTTT. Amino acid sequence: CASSTGKMDQPQHF.

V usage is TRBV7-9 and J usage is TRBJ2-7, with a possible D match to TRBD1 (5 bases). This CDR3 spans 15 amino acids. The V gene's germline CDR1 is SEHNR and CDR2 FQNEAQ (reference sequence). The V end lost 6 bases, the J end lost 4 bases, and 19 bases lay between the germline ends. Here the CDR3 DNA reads TGTGCCAGCAGTTCCGACAGAGTAAAAGGGTACGAGCAGTACTTC. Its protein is CASSSDRVKGYEQYF.

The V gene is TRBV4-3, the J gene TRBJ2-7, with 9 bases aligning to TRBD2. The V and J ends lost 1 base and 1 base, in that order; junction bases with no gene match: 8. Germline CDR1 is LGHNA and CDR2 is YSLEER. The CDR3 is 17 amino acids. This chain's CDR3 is CASSQVRREGGSYEQYF. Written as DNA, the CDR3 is TGCGCCAGCAGCCAAGTACGGCGGGAGGGCGGTTCCTACGAGCAGTACTTC.

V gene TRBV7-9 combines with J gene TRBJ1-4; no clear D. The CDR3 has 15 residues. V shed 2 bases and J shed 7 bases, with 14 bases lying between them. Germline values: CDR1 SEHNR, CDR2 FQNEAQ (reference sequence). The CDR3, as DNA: TGTGCCAGCAGCTTATCCGGGAGTGGAGGTGAAAAACTGTTTTTT. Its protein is CASSLSGSGGEKLFF.

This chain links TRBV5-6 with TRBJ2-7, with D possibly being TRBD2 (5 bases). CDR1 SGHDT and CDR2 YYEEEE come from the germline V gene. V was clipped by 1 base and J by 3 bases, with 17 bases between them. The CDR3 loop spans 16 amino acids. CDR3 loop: CASSLNGPGVRYEQYF. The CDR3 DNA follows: TGTGCCAGCAGCTTGAATGGACCCGGGGTCCGCTACGAGCAGTACTTC.

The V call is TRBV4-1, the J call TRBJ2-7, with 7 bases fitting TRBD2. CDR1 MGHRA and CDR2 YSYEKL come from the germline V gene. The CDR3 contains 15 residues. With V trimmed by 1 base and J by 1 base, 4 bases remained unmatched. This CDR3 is CASSQVGGGSYEQYF. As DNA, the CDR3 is TGCGCCAGCAGCCAAGTTGGGGGAGGGTCCTACGAGCAGTACTTC.

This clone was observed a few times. The CDR3 spells CASRRLAGGFTDTQYF. The CDR3 DNA follows: TGTGCCAGCAGACGACTAGCGGGAGGTTTCACAGATACGCAGTATTTT. The chain carries TRBV6-4 and TRBJ2-3, with 13 bases fitting TRBD2. The trim removed 6 bases at V and 2 bases at J, leaving 5 bases unmatched. Looked up from germline, CDR1 is MRHNA and CDR2 is SNTAGT. The CDR3 has 16 residues.

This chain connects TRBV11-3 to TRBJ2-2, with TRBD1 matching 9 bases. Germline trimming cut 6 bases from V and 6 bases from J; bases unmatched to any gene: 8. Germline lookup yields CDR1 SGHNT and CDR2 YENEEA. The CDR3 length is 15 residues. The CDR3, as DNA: TGTGCCAGCAGGCCCCCGGGACAGGGTGCCGGGGAGCTGTTTTTT. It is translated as CASRPPGQGAGELFF.

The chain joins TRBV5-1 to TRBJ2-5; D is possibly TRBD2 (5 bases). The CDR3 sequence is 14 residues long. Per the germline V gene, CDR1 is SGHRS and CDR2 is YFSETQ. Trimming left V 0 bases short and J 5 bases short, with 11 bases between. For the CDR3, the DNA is TGCGCCAGCAGCTTGGACGGGATAGGTGAGACCCAGTACTTC. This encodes CASSLDGIGETQYF.